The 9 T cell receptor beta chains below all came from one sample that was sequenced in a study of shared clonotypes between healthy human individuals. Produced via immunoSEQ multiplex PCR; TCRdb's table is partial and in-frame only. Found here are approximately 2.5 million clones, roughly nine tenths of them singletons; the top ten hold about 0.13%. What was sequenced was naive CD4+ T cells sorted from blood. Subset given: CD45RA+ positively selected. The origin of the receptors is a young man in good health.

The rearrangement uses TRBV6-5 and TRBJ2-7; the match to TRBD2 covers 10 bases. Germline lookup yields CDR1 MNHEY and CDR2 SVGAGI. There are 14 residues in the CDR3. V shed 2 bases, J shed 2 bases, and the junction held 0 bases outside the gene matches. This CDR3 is CASSYGLAAYEQYF. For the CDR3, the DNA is TGTGCCAGCAGTTACGGACTAGCGGCCTACGAGCAGTACTTC.

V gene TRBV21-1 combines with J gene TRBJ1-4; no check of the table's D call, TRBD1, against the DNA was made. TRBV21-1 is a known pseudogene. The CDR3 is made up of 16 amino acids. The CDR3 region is CARNGQGGSWDEKLFF. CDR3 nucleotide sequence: TGTGCCAGAAATGGACAGGGCGGATCGTGGGATGAAAAACTGTTTTTT.

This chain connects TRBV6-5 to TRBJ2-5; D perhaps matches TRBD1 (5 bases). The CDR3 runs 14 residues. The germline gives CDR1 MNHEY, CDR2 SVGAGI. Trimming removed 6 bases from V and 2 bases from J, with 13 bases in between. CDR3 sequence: CASSLRQLQETQYF. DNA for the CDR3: TGTGCCAGCAGCCTTCGACAGTTACAAGAGACCCAGTACTTC.

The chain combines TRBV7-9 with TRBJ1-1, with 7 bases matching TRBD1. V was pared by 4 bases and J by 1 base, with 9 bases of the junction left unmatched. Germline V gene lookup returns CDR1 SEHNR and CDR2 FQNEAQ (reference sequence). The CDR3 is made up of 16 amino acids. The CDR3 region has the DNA TGTGCCAGCAGCTCACTTCAGGGGGTCTCGAACACTGAAGCTTTCTTT. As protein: CASSSLQGVSNTEAFF.

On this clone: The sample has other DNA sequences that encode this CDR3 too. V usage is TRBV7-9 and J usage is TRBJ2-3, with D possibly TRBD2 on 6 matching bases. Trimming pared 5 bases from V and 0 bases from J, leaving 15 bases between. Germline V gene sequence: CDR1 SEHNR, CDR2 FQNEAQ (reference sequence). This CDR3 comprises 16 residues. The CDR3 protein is CASSLTGGFSTDTQYF. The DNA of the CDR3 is TGTGCCAGCAGCCTGACCGGAGGGTTTAGCACAGATACGCAGTATTTT.

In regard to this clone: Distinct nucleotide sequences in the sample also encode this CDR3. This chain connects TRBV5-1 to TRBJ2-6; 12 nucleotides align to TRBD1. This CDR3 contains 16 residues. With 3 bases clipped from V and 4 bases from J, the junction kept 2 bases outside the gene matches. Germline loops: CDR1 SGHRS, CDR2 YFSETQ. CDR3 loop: CASSSGQGAGANVLTF. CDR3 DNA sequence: TGCGCCAGCAGCTCGGGACAGGGGGCCGGGGCCAACGTCCTGACTTTC.

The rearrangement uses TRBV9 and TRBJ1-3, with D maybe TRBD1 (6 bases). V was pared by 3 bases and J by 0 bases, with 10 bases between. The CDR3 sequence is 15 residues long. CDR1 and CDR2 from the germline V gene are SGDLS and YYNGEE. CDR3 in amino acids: CASSEGVASGNTIYF. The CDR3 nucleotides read TGTGCCAGCAGCGAGGGGGTTGCCTCTGGAAACACCATATATTTT.

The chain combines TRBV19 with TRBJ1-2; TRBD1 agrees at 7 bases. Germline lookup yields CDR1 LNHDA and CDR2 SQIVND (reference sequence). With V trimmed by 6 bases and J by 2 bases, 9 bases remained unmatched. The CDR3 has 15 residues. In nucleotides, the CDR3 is TGTGCCAGTAGCTACAACAGGGGTGTAAACTATGGCTACACCTTC. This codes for CASSYNRGVNYGYTF.

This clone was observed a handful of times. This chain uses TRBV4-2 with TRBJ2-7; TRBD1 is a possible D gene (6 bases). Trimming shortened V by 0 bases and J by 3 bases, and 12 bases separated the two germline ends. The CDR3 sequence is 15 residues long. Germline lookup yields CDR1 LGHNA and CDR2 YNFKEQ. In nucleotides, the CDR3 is TGTGCCAGCAGCCAAGATGTGACAGGACTCTACGAGCAGTACTTC. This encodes CASSQDVTGLYEQYF.